Shown below are 3 T cell receptor beta chains from a single sample sequenced in a study of early stage breast cancer tumors. TCRdb's table, derived via immunoSEQ multiplex PCR, lists solely in-frame clones and lacks some. The data contain fewer than 75,000 clones, 65% to 80% of them singletons. Sequenced sample: blood. Receptors were obtained from a person aged 30-39 years with breast cancer.

This clone turned up a few times. The chain has TRBV11-3 and TRBJ2-3, with D uncertain. This CDR3 region has 14 residues. The germline V and J ends were trimmed by 5 bases and 0 bases, with 9 bases remaining between them. CDR1 SGHNT and CDR2 YENEEA come from the germline V gene. The CDR3 protein is CASSVGASTDTQYF. CDR3 bases: TGTGCCAGCAGCGTCGGTGCTAGCACAGATACGCAGTATTTT.

The rearrangement links TRBV5-1 to TRBJ2-1, with 11 bases matching TRBD2. V lost 0 bases to trimming and J lost 5 bases; unmatched junction nucleotides: 16. This CDR3 is built from 20 residues. CDR1 and CDR2 (germline): SGHRS, YFSETQ. CDR3 DNA sequence: TGCGCCAGCAGCTTGGCCTGGGGGGCATTAGCGGGAGGGACCCACAATGAGCAGTTCTTC. This codes for CASSLAWGALAGGTHNEQFF.

The chain couples TRBV11-2 to TRBJ1-2; a possible D gene is TRBD1 (5 bases). The CDR3 runs 13 residues. Germline V gene data show CDR1 as SGHAT and CDR2 as FQNNGV. V lost 6 bases and J 5 bases, leaving 13 bases between the germline ends. CDR3 in DNA: TGTGCCAGCAGGCCAGGGCCCGTATATGGCTACACCTTC. Protein product: CASRPGPVYGYTF.